This entry is about one T cell receptor (beta chain). The source of the sample is a study of regulatory T cells in long-lasting Graves disease. TCR beta libraries were built with iRepertoire HTBI primers and Arm-PCR of CDR3 regions. From the multiplex PCR reads, TCRdb called clonotypes with MiXCR, one entry per CDR3 protein. The sample lists fewer than 450,000 distinct CDR3 sequences; around 16% were seen once. Noted time point: newly diagnosed GD, antithyroid drugs for less than 3 months. RNA isolated from PBMCs was used to make the TCR library. CDR1 and CDR2 (germline): SGHNT, YENEEA. The CDR3 consists of 15 residues. Trimming took 0 bases from V and 12 from J; bases not matched to a gene: 11. The same sample was also studied in work on T cells in Graves' hyperthyroidism and ophthalmopathy. Turning to that study: In the blood, most expanded thyroid clonotypes above 0.001 appeared as well.

V gene TRBV11-3 combines with J gene TRBJ2-1; 7 bases are a match to TRBD2. The receptor was isolated from a woman aged 40 to 50 with Graves disease. This sample comprised peripheral blood mononuclear cells (PBMCs), obtained at new diagnosis, from a patient treated with antithyroid drugs. CDR3 sequence: CASSLDNGLGVVQFF. The CDR3 DNA is TGTGCCAGCAGCTTAGACAACGGACTAGGGGTCGTGCAGTTCTTC.